This T cell receptor beta chain was identified during a study of shared clonotypes between healthy human individuals. Study-level background: Used for every donor were three CD4 naive, three CD4 memory, two CD8 naive and one CD8 memory plate.

Across several immunoSEQ plates, the genomic DNA of each subset was split evenly. Repertoires were generated with immunoSEQ multiplex PCR, while TCRdb's copy carries only in-frame clones and drops some. The table lists millions of clones, about 95% of them singletons, with about 1.1% in the top ten. CDR1 and CDR2 from the germline V gene are SNHLY and FYNNEI. V was cut by 1 base and J by 5 bases, with 12 bases left in between. The CDR3 runs to 14 residues. As to this clone: Its target is unknown.

Terminally differentiated effector memory CD45RA+ cells were left out of the naive CD8 fraction, which was CD45RO-negative and positively selected for CCR7. The study's findings and limits: A small donor pool kept down the genetic and exposure-history diversity that was represented. Estimated richness values were generally larger in naive subsets than in memory subsets.

This TCR derives from a man aged 18-30 years in good health. The sequenced sample was naive CD8+ T cells sorted from blood. V usage is TRBV2 and J usage is TRBJ2-7; D gene unclear. The CDR3 DNA follows: TGTGCCAGCAGTGAAGACCCAGAGCGAGACGAGCAGTACTTC. Amino acids: CASSEDPERDEQYF.